This T cell receptor beta chain was observed in a study of T cell repertoires in cytomegalovirus infection. As for the study in general: Indications came from public TCR beta signatures; they pointed to CMV infection and to a matching HLA type. Whole-study findings and limits: The response measured ex vivo was dominated by TCR beta clonotypes (HLA-C-restricted and CMV-specific). Summed frequency of shared TCR beta families picked out CMV carriers who also had the relevant HLA.

In the case of this clonotype: Antigen: not known. The junction departs from the called germline gene at one end, perhaps through a read error.

CDR1 is MNHNS, CDR2 SASEGT, per germline. The CDR3 runs to 19 residues. TCRdb recomputed calls from the reads with MiXCR, one row per CDR3 protein. The data contain 200,000 or so distinct CDR3 sequences, 25% to 30% of them singletons. The sequence was obtained from a human donor in good health (CMV status not recorded). Some clones in this sample may be carry-over from other donors' samples. This rearrangement joins TRBV6-1 to TRBJ2-1, with D perhaps TRBD2 (6 bases). The sequencing sample was made of PBMCs. The CDR3 loop reads CARSEVFVGGIGSYNEQFF. The CDR3 nucleotides read TGTGCCAGGAGTGAAGTCTTTGTCGGCGGGATTGGCTCCTACAATGAGCAGTTCTTC.